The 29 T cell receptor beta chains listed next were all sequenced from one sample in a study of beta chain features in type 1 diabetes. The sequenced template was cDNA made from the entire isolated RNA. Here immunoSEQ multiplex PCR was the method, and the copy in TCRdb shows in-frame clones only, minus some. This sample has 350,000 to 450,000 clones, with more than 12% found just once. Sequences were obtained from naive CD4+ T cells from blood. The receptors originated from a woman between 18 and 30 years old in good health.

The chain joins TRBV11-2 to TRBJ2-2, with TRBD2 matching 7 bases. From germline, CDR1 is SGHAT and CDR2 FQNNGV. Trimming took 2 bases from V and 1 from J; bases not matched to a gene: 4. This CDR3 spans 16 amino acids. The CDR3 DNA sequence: TGTGCCAGCAGCTTAACTGTAGCGGGGAACACCGGGGAGCTGTTTTTT. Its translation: CASSLTVAGNTGELFF.

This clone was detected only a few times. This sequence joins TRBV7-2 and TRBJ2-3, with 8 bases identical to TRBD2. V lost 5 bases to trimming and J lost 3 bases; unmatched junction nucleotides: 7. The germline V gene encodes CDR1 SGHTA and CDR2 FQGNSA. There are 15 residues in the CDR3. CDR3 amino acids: CASSPRREATDTQYF. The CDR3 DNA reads TGTGCCAGCAGCCCCCGGCGGGAGGCTACAGATACGCAGTATTTT.

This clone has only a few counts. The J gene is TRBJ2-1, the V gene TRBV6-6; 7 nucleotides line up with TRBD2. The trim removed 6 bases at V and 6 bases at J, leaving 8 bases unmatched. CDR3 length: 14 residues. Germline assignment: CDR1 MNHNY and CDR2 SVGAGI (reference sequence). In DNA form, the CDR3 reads TGTGCCAGCAGCCTTACGGGGAGGGGCAATGAGCAGTTCTTC. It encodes CASSLTGRGNEQFF.

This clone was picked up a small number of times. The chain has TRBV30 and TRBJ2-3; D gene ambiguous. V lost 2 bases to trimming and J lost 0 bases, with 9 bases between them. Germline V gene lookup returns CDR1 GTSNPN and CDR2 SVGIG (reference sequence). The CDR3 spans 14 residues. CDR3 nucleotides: TGTGCCTGGAGTAATTGGCCTAGCACAGATACGCAGTATTTT. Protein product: CAWSNWPSTDTQYF.

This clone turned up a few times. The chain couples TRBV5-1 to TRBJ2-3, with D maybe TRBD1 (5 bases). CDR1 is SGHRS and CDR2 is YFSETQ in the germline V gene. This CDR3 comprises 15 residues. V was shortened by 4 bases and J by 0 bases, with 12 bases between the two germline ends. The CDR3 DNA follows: TGCGCCAGCAGCAGAGACAGCACTAGCACAGATACGCAGTATTTT. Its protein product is CASSRDSTSTDTQYF.

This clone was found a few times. CDR3 nucleotides: TGCGCCAGCAGCCAAAGGGTATTTACTAGCGGGAGAAGCGAGCAGTACTTC. Translating gives CASSQRVFTSGRSEQYF. This chain joins TRBV4-3 and TRBJ2-7; 11 nucleotides match TRBD2. Germline V gene data show CDR1 as LGHNA and CDR2 as YSLEER. This CDR3 comprises 17 residues. Germline trimming cut 2 bases from V and 6 bases from J; bases unmatched to any gene: 12.

In DNA form, the CDR3 reads TGTGCCAGCAGTTACATTACCCTAGATGGCGGGGAGCTGTTTTTT. It encodes CASSYITLDGGELFF. The chain uses TRBV6-5 and TRBJ2-2, with D unresolved. Germline CDR1 MNHEY, CDR2 SVGAGI. CDR3 size: 15 residues. V lost 2 bases and J lost 7, with 14 bases in between.

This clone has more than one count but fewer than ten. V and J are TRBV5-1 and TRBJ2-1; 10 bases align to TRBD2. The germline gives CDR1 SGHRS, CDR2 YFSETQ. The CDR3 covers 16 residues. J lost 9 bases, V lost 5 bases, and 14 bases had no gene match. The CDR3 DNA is TGCGCCAGCAGTATTACGGGAGCGGGAGGGCCCGGTGAGCAGTTCTTC. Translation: CASSITGAGGPGEQFF.

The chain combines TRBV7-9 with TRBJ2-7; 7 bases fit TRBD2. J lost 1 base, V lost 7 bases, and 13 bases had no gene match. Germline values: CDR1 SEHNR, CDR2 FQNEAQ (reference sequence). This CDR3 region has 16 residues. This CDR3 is CASTVELAGESYEQYF. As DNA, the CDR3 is TGTGCCAGCACCGTCGAGCTGGCGGGAGAGTCCTACGAGCAGTACTTC.

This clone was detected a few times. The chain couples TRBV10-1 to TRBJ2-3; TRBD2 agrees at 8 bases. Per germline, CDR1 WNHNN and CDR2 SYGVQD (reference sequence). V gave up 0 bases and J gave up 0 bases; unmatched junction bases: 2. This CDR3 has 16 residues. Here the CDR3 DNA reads TGCGCCAGCAGTGAGTCGCCTAGCGGGAGCACAGATACGCAGTATTTT. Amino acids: CASSESPSGSTDTQYF.

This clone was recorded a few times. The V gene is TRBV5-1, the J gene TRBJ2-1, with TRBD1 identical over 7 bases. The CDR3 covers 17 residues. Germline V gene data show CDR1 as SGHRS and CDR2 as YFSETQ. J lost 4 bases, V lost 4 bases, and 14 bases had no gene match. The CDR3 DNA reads TGCGCCAGCAGCGTGGGGGTGGGACAGCGCTATTACAATGAGCAGTTCTTC. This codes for CASSVGVGQRYYNEQFF.

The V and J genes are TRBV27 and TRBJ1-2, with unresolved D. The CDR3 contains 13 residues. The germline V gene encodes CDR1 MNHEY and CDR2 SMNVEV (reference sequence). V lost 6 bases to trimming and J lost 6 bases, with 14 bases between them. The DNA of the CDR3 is TGTGCCAGCAGCCCTACTGTGGGAGATGGCTACACCTTC. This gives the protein CASSPTVGDGYTF.

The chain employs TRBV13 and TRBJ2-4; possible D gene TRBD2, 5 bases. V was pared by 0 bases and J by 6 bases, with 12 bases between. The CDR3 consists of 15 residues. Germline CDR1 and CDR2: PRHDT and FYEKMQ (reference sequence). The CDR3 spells CASSLGVTEGNIQYF. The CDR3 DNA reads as TGTGCCAGCAGCTTAGGGGTAACTGAGGGAAACATTCAGTACTTC.

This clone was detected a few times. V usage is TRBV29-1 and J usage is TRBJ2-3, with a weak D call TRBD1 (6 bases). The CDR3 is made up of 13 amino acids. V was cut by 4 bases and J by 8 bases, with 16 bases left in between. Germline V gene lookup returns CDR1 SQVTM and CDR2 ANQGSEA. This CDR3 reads CSVGERGTLTQYF. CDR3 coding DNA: TGCAGCGTTGGCGAAAGGGGGACACTTACGCAGTATTTT.

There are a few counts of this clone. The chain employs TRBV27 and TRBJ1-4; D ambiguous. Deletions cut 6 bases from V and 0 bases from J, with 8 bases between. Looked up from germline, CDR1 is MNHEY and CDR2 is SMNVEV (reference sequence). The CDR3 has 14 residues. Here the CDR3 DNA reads TGTGCCAGCAGGCCAGTTGCAACTAATGAAAAACTGTTTTTT. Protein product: CASRPVATNEKLFF.

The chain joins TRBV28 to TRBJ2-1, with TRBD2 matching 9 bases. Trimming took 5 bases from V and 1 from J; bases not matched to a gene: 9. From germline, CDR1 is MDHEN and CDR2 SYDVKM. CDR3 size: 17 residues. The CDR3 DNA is TGTGCCAGCAGTGCCCGTAGCGGGAGTTCATCCTACAATGAGCAGTTCTTC. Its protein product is CASSARSGSSSYNEQFF.

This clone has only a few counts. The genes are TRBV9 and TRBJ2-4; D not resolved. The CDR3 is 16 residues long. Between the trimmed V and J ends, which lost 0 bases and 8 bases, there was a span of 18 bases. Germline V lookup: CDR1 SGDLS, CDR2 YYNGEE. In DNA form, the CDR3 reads TGTGCCAGCAGCGTAGTCCCCCAGGCTCCTAAGGACATTCAGTACTTC. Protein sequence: CASSVVPQAPKDIQYF.

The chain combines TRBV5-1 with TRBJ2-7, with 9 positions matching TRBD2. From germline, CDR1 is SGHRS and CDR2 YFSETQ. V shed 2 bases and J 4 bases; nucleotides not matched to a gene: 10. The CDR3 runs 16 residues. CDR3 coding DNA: TGCGCCAGCAGCTTCAACCCGGGACTAGCATCGTACGAGCAGTACTTC. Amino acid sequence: CASSFNPGLASYEQYF.

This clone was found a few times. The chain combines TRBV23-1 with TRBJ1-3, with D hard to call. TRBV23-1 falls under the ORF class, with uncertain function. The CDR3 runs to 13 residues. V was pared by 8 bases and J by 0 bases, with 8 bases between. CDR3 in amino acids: CASELASGNTIYF. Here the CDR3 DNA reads TGCGCCAGCGAGTTAGCCTCTGGAAACACCATATATTTT.

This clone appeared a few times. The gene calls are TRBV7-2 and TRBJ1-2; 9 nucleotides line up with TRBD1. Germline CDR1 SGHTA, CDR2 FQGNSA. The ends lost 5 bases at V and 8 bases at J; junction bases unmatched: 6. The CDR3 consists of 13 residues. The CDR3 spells CASSPDRGEGYTF. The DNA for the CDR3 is TGTGCCAGCAGCCCCGACAGGGGGGAAGGCTACACCTTC.

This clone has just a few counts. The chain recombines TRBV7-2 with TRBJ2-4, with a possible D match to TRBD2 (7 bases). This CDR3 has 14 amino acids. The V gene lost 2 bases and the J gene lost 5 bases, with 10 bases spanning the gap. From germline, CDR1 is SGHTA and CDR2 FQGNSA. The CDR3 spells CASSLRGAQNIQYF. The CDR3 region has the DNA TGTGCCAGCAGCTTACGGGGGGCCCAAAACATTCAGTACTTC.

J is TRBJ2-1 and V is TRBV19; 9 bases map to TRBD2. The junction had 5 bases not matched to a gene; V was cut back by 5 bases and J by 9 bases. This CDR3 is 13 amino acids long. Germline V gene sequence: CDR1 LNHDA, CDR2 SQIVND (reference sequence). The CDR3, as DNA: TGTGCCAGTAGTGGCGGGAGGGCCCGTGAGCAGTTCTTC. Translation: CASSGGRAREQFF.

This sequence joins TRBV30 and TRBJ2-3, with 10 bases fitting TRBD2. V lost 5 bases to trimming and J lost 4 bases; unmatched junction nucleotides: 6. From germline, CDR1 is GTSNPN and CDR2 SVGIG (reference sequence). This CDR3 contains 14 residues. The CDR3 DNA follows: TGTGCCTGGTTCAAGCGGGAGGGACCAGATACGCAGTATTTT. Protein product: CAWFKREGPDTQYF.

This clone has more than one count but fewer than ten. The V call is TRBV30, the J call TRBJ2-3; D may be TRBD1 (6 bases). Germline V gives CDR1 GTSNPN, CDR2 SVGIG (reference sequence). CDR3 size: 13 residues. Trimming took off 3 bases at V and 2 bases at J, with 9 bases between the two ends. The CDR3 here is CAWSTGNTDTQYF. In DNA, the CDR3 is TGTGCCTGGAGCACAGGGAACACAGATACGCAGTATTTT.

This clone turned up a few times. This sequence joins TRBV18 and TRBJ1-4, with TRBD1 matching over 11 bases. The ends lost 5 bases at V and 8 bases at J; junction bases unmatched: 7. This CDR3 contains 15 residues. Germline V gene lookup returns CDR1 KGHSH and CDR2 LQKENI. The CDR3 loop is CASSKGQGATEKLFF. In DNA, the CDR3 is TGTGCCAGCTCAAAAGGACAGGGGGCAACCGAAAAACTGTTTTTT.

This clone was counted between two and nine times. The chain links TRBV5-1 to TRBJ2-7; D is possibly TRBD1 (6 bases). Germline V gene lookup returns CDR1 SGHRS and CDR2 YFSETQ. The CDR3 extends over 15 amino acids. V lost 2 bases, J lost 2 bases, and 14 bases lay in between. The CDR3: CASSLGQLSAYEQYF. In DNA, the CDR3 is TGCGCCAGCAGCTTAGGACAGCTTAGCGCCTACGAGCAGTACTTC.

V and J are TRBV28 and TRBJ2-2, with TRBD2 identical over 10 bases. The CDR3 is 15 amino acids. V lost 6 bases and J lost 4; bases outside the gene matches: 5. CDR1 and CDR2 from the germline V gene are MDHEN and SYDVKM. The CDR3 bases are TGTGCCAGCAGGCCAGCGGGAGGGCCCACCGGGGAGCTGTTTTTT. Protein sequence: CASRPAGGPTGELFF. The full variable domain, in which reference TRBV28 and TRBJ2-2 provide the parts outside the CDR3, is DVKVTQSSRYLVKRTGEKVFLECVQDMDHENMFWYRQDPGLGLRLIYFSYDVKMKEKGDIPEGYSVSREKKERFSLILESASTNQTSMYLCASRPAGGPTGELFFGEGSRLTVL.

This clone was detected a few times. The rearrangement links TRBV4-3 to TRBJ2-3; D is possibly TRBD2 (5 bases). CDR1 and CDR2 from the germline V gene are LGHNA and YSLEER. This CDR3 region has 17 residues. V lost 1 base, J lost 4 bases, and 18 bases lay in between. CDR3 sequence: CASSQVRSASGADTQYF. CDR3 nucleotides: TGCGCCAGCAGCCAAGTACGATCAGCGAGCGGCGCAGATACGCAGTATTTT.

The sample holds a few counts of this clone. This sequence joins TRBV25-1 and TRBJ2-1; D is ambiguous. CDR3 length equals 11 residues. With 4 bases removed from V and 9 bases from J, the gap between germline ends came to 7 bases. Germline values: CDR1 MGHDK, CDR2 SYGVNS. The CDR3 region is CASSGSSEQFF. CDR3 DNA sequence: TGTGCCAGCAGTGGTAGTAGTGAGCAGTTCTTC.